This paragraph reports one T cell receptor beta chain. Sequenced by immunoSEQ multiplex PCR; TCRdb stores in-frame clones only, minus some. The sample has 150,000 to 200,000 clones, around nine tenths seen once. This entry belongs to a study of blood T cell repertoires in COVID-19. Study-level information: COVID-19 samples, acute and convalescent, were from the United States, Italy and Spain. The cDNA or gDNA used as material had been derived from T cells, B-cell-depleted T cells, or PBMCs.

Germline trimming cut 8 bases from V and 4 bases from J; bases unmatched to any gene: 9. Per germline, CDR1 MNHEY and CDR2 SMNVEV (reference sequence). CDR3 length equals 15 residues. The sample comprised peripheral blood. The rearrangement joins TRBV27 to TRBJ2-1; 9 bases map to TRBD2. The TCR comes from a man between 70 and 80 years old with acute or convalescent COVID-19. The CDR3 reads CASSGGRAAYNEQFF. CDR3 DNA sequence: TGTGCCAGCTCTGGCGGGAGGGCCGCATACAATGAGCAGTTCTTC.